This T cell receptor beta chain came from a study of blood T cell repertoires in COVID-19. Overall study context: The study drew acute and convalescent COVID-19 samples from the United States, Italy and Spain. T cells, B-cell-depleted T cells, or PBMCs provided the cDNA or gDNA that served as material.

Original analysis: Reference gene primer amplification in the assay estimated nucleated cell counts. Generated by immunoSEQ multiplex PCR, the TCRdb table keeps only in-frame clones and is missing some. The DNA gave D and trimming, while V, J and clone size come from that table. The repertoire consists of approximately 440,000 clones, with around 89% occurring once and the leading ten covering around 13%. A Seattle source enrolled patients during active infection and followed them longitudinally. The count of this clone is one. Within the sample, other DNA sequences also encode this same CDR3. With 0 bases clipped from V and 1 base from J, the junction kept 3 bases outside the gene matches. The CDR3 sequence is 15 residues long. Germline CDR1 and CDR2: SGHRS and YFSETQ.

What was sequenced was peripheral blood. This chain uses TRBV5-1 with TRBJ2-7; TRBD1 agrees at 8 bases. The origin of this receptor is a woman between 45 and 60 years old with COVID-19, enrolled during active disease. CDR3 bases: TGCGCCAGCAGCTTGGGACAGGGGAGTTCCTACGAGCAGTACTTC. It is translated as CASSLGQGSSYEQYF.